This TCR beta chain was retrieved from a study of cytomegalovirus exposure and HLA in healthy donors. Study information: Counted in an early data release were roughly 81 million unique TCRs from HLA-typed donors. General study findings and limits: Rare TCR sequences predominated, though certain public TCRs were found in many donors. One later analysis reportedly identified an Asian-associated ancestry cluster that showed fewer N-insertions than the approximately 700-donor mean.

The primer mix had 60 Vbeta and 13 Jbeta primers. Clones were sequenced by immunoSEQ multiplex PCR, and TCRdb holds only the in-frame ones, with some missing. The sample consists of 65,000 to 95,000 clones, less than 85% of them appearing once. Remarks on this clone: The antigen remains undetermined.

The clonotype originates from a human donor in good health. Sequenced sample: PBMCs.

The CDR3 sequence is CASSRGGTAWAFF. The DNA of the CDR3 is TGTGCCAGCAGCCGGGGAGGGACGGCTTGGGCTTTCTTT. This chain uses TRBV7-9 with TRBJ1-1; TRBD1 is a possible D gene (5 bases). The CDR3 extends over 13 amino acids. The germline V gene encodes CDR1 SEHNR and CDR2 FQNEAQ (reference sequence). With 5 bases removed from V and 11 bases from J, the gap between germline ends came to 18 bases. The full variable domain, rest sourced from reference TRBV7-9 and TRBJ1-1, is DTGVSQNPRHKITKRGQNVTFRCDPISEHNRLYWYRQTLGQGPEFLTYFQNEAQLEKSRLLSDRFSAERPKGSFSTLEIQRTEQGDSAMYLCASSRGGTAWAFFGQGTRLTVV.